The 17 T cell receptor beta chains below come from one sample, sequenced in a study of shared T cell receptors in the human thymus. Data came from immunoSEQ multiplex PCR; TCRdb stores just in-frame clones and leaves some out. This table holds over 350,000 clones, more than 85% found once. What was sequenced was thymocytes. The source is a human donor.

The chain carries TRBV19 and TRBJ2-3; 10 bases agree with TRBD2. Germline V gene data show CDR1 as LNHDA and CDR2 as SQIVND (reference sequence). J gave up 3 bases and V 6 bases, and 0 bases lay outside the gene matches. The CDR3 runs 13 residues. CDR3 nucleotide sequence: TGTGCCAGTAGGACTAGCGGGACAGATACGCAGTATTTT. It is translated as CASRTSGTDTQYF.

The chain is built from TRBV5-8 and TRBJ2-1, with 8 bases matching TRBD2. Losses at the gene ends were 0 bases for V and 1 base for J; bases not matched to a gene: 6. CDR3 length: 17 amino acids. Per germline, CDR1 SGHTS and CDR2 YDEGEE. The CDR3 DNA reads TGTGCCAGCAGCTTGGCGGGAGGGCCATCGTCCTACAATGAGCAGTTCTTC. Encoded protein: CASSLAGGPSSYNEQFF.

CDR3 sequence: CASSLDREINIQYF. The CDR3 nucleotides read TGTGCCAGCAGCTTGGACAGGGAAATAAACATTCAGTACTTC. This sequence joins TRBV5-5 and TRBJ2-4, with D tentatively TRBD1 (6 bases). The length of the CDR3 is 14 residues. Deletions cut 0 bases from V and 6 bases from J, with 10 bases between. CDR1 and CDR2 from the germline V gene are SGHKS and YYEKEE (reference sequence).

The V gene is TRBV6-5, the J gene TRBJ1-1; a possible D gene is TRBD1 (5 bases). The germline gives CDR1 MNHEY, CDR2 SVGAGI. The CDR3 contains 13 residues. Trimming shortened V by 8 bases and J by 8 bases, and 18 bases separated the two germline ends. The chain's CDR3 is CASGGTAEEEAFF. CDR3 nucleotides: TGTGCCAGCGGAGGGACCGCCGAGGAGGAAGCTTTCTTT.

CDR3 sequence reads: CASSARAWETGELFF. CDR3 coding DNA: TGTGCCAGCAGCGCTAGGGCGTGGGAGACCGGGGAGCTGTTTTTT. This chain links TRBV7-2 with TRBJ2-2; tentatively, D is TRBD2 (5 bases). The CDR3 runs to 15 residues. Germline V CDR1 and CDR2: SGHTA, FQGNSA. The ends were cut back, 5 bases at V and 5 bases at J, with 15 bases in the middle.

This chain joins TRBV11-1 and TRBJ2-2; D remains unclear. Germline assignment: CDR1 SGHAT and CDR2 FQDESV (reference sequence). The CDR3 runs to 14 residues. Trimming stripped 1 base from V and 6 bases from J, with 9 bases between. CDR3: CASSLGVGSGELFF. The DNA for the CDR3 is TGTGCCAGCAGCTTAGGAGTTGGGTCCGGGGAGCTGTTTTTT.

V and J are TRBV2 and TRBJ2-5, with 13 bases fitting TRBD2. V lost 3 bases and J lost 4; bases outside the gene matches: 11. Looked up from germline, CDR1 is SNHLY and CDR2 is FYNNEI. The CDR3 is 18 amino acids. CDR3 sequence reads: CASSDSPGLAGLGETQYF. In DNA, the CDR3 is TGTGCCAGCAGTGACAGCCCGGGACTAGCGGGATTAGGAGAGACCCAGTACTTC.

CDR3 sequence: CASSQRTSGRRIYEQYF. In DNA, the CDR3 is TGTGCCAGCAGCCAACGGACTAGCGGGAGGAGGATCTACGAGCAGTACTTC. This rearrangement joins TRBV11-2 to TRBJ2-7; 14 nucleotides line up with TRBD2. Germline values: CDR1 SGHAT, CDR2 FQNNGV. The CDR3 is 17 residues long. The V segment lost 5 bases and the J segment 3 bases; nucleotides outside the gene matches: 9.

CDR3 sequence reads: CASHPSKGVGGVWQETQYF. The CDR3 region has the DNA TGTGCCAGCCACCCTTCGAAGGGTGTGGGGGGTGTCTGGCAAGAGACCCAGTACTTC. This chain links TRBV28 with TRBJ2-5, with D perhaps matching TRBD2 (6 bases). CDR3 length: 19 amino acids. The germline V gene encodes CDR1 MDHEN and CDR2 SYDVKM. The ends were cut back, 8 bases at V and 2 bases at J, with 30 bases in the middle.

The chain combines TRBV20-1 with TRBJ2-7, with a possible D match to TRBD2 (6 bases). CDR1 is DFQATT, CDR2 SNEGSKA, per germline (reference sequence). With 5 bases removed from V and 3 bases from J, the gap between germline ends came to 8 bases. The CDR3 contains 11 residues. The CDR3 DNA follows: TGCAGTGCTCCGGGAGTCTACGAGCAGTACTTC. Protein sequence: CSAPGVYEQYF.

This clone was recorded a few times. The chain links TRBV27 to TRBJ1-2; D is uncertain. CDR3 size: 12 residues. V lost 8 bases and J lost 5, with 12 bases in between. Germline V gene lookup returns CDR1 MNHEY and CDR2 SMNVEV (reference sequence). The chain's CDR3 is CASHNPGYGYTF. Here the CDR3 DNA reads TGTGCCAGCCACAACCCGGGGTATGGCTACACCTTC.

The gene calls are TRBV2 and TRBJ2-3; a possible D gene is TRBD2 (6 bases). The germline V gene encodes CDR1 SNHLY and CDR2 FYNNEI. With 6 bases removed from V and 3 bases from J, the gap between germline ends came to 16 bases. The CDR3 contains 15 residues. The DNA of the CDR3 is TGTGCCAGCAGGAGGGGCGGGATCGGGACAGATACGCAGTATTTT. This translates into CASRRGGIGTDTQYF.

The rearrangement joins TRBV29-1 to TRBJ2-1; unclear D gene. CDR1 and CDR2 from the germline V gene are SQVTM and ANQGSEA. Between the trimmed V and J ends, which lost 4 bases and 8 bases, there was a span of 12 bases. This CDR3 comprises 12 residues. CDR3 amino acids: CSVAVLYDEQFF. The DNA of the CDR3 is TGCAGCGTTGCTGTTTTATATGATGAGCAGTTCTTC.

This clone appeared a single time. V and J are TRBV27 and TRBJ1-1; the D gene is possibly TRBD1 (6 bases). Trimming removed 7 bases from V and 1 base from J, with 22 bases in between. Looked up from germline, CDR1 is MNHEY and CDR2 is SMNVEV (reference sequence). CDR3 size: 17 residues. The CDR3 reads CASTKKGFGGWNTEAFF. CDR3 sequence (DNA): TGTGCCAGCACCAAGAAGGGGTTTGGGGGCTGGAACACTGAAGCTTTCTTT.

This clone appeared a single time. This chain uses TRBV6-6 with TRBJ1-1, with D possibly TRBD1 on 6 matching bases. The CDR3 sequence is 15 residues long. V was clipped by 6 bases and J by 4 bases, with 18 bases between them. CDR1 MNHNY and CDR2 SVGAGI come from the germline V gene (reference sequence). CDR3 nucleotides: TGTGCCAGCAGAACTTCAGGGGCCGCCCTCACTGAAGCTTTCTTT. Its translation: CASRTSGAALTEAFF.

The genes are TRBV5-5 and TRBJ1-1; 8 bases fit TRBD1. The CDR3 runs to 14 residues. V lost 2 bases to trimming and J lost 4 bases; unmatched junction nucleotides: 4. Germline V gene lookup returns CDR1 SGHKS and CDR2 YYEKEE (reference sequence). CDR3 nucleotides: TGTGCCAGCAGCTTACAGGGGGTATGCACTGAAGCTTTCTTT. Protein product: CASSLQGVCTEAFF.

This clone is a singleton in its sample. The DNA of the CDR3 is TGTGCCAGCAGCTCCGATGGGCTGGATGAGCAGTTCTTC. Translation gives CASSSDGLDEQFF. This chain connects TRBV11-2 to TRBJ2-1; D gene uncertain. Germline lookup yields CDR1 SGHAT and CDR2 FQNNGV. This CDR3 contains 13 residues. V was pared by 4 bases and J by 8 bases, with 12 bases between.